This entry describes one T cell receptor beta chain. The data were obtained in a study of blood T cell repertoires in COVID-19. Across the study: Sites in the United States, Italy and Spain provided acute and convalescent COVID-19 samples. Nucleic acid was either cDNA or gDNA, and it came from T cells, B-cell-depleted T cells, or PBMCs.

The CDR3 is 13 residues long. Germline values: CDR1 SNHLY, CDR2 FYNNEI. The V end was cut by 6 bases, the J end by 3 bases, with 11 bases between. Seattle's cohort entered during active infection and was followed longitudinally. TCRdb's table, derived via immunoSEQ multiplex PCR, lists solely in-frame clones and lacks some. The sample lists a few hundred thousand clones, roughly 89% seen once, with less than 2% in the top ten. The source material was peripheral blood. The clonotype comes from a woman aged 30 to 39 with COVID-19, enrolled during active disease. V gene TRBV2 combines with J gene TRBJ1-2; D gene uncertain. This CDR3 reads CASSRLVYYGYTF. The CDR3 bases are TGTGCCAGCAGCCGGTTGGTATACTATGGCTACACCTTC.